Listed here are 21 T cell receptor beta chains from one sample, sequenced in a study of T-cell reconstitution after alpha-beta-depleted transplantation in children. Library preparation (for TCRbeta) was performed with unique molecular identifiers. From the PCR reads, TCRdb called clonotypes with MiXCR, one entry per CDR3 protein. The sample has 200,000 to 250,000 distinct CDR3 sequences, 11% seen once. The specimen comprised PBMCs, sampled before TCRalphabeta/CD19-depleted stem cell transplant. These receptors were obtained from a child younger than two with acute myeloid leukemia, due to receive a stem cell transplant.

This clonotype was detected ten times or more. DNA of the CDR3: TGTGCCAGCAGCCAAGCGGCAACAGATACGCAGTATTTT. It encodes CASSQAATDTQYF. The chain has TRBV3-1 and TRBJ2-3, with D unresolved. Germline V lookup: CDR1 LGHDT, CDR2 YNNKEL (reference sequence). There are 13 residues in the CDR3. Deletions cut 1 base from V and 3 bases from J, with 5 bases between.

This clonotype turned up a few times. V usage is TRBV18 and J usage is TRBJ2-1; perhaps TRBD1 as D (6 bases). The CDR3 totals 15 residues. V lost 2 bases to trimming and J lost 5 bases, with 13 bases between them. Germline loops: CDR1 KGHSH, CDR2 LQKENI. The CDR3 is CASSPANRADNEQFF. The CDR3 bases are TGTGCCAGCTCACCAGCGAACAGGGCGGACAATGAGCAGTTCTTC.

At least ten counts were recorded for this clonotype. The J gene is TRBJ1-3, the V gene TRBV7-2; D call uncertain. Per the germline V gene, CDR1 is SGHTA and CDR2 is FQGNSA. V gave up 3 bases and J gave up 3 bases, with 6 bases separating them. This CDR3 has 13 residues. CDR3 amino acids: CASSFQIGNTIYF. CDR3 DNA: TGTGCCAGCAGCTTCCAGATTGGAAACACCATATATTTT.

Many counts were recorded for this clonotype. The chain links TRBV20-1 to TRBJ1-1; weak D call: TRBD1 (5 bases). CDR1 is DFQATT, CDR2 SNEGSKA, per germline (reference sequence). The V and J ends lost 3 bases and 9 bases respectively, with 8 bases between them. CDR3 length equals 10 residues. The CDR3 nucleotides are TGCAGTGCTAGGGCAGGGCAAGCTTTCTTT. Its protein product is CSARAGQAFF.

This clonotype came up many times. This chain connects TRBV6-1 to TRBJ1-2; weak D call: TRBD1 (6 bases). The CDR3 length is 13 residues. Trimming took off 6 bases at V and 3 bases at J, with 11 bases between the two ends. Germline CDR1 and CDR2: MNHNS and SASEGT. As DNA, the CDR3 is TGTGCCAGCAGAACAGACAGGCACTATGGCTACACCTTC. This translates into CASRTDRHYGYTF.

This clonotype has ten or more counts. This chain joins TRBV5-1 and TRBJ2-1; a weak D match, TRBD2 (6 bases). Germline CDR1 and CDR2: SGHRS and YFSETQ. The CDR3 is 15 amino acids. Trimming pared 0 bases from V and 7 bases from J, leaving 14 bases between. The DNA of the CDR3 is TGCGCCAGCAGCTTGGAGGGAGGAATTTCAAATGAGCAGTTCTTC. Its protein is CASSLEGGISNEQFF.

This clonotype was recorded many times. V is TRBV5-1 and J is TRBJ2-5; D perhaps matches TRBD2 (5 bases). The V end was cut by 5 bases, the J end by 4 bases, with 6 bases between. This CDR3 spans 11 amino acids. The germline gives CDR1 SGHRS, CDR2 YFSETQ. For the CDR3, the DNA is TGCGCCAGCAGGGAGGCAGAGACCCAGTACTTC. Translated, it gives CASREAETQYF.

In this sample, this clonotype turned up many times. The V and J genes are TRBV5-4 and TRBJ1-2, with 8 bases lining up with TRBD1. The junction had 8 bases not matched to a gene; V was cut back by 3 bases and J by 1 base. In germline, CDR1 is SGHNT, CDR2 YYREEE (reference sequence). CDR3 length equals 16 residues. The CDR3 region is CASSSPPGQDNYGYTF. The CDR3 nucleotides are TGTGCCAGCAGCTCCCCCCCGGGACAGGATAACTATGGCTACACCTTC.

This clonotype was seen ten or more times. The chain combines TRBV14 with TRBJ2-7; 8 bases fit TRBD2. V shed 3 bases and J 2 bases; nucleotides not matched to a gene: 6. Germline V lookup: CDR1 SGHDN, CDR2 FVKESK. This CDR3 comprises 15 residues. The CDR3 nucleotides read TGTGCCAGCAGCCACCCAAGCGGGGGAGCCTACGAGCAGTACTTC. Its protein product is CASSHPSGGAYEQYF.

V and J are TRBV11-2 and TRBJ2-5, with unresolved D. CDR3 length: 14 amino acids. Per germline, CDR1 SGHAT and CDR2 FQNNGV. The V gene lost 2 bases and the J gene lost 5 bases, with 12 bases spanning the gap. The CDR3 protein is CASSLMGKRETQYF. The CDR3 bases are TGTGCCAGCAGCTTAATGGGCAAACGGGAGACCCAGTACTTC.

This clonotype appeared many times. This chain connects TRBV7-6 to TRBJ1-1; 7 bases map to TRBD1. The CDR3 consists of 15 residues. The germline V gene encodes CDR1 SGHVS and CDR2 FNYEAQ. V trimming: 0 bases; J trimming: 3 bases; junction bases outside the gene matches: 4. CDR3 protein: CASSLATGTHTEAFF. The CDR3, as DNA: TGTGCCAGCAGCTTAGCGACAGGGACCCACACTGAAGCTTTCTTT.

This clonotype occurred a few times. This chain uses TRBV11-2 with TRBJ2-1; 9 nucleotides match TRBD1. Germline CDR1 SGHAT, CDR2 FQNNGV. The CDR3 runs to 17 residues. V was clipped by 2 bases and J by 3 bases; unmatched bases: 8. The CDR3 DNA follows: TGTGCCAGCAGCTTATTTTATAACAGGGGGCTCTACAATGAGCAGTTCTTC. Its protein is CASSLFYNRGLYNEQFF.

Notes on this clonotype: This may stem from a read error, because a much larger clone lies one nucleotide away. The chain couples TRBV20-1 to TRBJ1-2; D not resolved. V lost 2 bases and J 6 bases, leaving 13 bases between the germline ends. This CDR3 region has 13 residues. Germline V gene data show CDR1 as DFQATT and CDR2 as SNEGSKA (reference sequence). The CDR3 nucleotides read TGCAGTGCTAGACCCGCGGTGGGTGATGGCTACACCTTC. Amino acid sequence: CSARPAVGDGYTF.

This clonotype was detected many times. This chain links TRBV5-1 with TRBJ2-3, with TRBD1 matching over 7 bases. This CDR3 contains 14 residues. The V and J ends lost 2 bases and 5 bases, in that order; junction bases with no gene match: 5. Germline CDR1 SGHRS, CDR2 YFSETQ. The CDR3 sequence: CASSFRGGEDTQYF. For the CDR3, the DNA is TGCGCCAGCAGCTTTCGAGGGGGCGAAGATACGCAGTATTTT.

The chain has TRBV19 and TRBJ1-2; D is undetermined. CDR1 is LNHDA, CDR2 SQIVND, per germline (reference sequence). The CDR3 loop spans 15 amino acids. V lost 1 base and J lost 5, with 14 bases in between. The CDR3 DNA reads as TGTGCCAGTAGTATAGCCGCCACCTCAATATATGGCTACACCTTC. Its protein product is CASSIAATSIYGYTF.

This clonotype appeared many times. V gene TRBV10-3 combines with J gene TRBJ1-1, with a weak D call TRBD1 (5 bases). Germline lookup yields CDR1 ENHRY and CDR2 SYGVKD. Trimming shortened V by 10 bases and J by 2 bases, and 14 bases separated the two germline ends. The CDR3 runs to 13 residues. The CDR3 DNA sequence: TGTGCCACTGGCAGGGAGAGAAACACTGAAGCTTTCTTT. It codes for CATGRERNTEAFF.

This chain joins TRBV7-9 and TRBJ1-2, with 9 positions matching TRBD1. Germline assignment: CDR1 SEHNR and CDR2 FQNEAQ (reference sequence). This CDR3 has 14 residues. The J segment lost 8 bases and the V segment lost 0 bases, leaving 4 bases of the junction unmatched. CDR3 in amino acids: CASSLAGTGIGYTF. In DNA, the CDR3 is TGTGCCAGCAGCTTAGCCGGGACAGGGATCGGCTACACCTTC.

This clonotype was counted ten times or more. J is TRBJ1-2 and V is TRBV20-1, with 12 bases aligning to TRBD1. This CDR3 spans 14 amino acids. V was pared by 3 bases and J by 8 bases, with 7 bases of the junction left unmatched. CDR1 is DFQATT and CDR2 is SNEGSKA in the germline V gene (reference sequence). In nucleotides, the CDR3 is TGCAGTGCTAGCATGGGACAGGGGGCGCTGGGCTACACCTTC. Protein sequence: CSASMGQGALGYTF.

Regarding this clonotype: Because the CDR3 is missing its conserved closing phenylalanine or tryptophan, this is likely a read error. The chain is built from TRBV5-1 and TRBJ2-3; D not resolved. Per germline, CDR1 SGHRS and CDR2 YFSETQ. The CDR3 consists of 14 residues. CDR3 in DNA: TGCGCCAGCAGGTTGGTTGAGCATTCGGATACGCAGTATTTG. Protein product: CASRLVEHSDTQYL.

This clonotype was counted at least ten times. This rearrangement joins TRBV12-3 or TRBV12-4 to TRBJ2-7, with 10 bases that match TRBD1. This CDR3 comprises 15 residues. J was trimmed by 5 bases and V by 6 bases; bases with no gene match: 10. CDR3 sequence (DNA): TGTGCCAGCAGCCCCCCCGGGACAGGGGACCACGAGCAGTACTTC. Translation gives CASSPPGTGDHEQYF.

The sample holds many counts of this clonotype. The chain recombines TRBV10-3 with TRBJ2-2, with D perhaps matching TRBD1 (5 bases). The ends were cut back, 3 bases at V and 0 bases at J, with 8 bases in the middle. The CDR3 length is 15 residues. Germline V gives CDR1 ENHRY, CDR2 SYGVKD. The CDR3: CAISEQESNTGELFF. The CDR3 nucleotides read TGTGCCATCAGTGAACAGGAATCGAACACCGGGGAGCTGTTTTTT.